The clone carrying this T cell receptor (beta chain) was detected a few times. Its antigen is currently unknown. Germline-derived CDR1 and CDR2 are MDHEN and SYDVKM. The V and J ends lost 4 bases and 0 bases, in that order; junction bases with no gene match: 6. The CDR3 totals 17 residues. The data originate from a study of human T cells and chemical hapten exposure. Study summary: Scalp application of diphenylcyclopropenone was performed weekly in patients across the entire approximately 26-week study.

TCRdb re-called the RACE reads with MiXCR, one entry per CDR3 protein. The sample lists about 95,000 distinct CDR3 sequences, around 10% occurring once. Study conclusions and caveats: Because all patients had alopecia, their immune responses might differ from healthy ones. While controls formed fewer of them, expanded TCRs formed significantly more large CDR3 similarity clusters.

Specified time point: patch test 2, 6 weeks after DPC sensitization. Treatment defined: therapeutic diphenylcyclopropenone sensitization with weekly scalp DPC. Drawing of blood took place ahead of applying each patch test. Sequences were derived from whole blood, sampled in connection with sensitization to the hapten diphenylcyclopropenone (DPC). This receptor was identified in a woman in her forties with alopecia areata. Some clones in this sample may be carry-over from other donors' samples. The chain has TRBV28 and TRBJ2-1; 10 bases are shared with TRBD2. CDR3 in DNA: TGTGCCAGCAGTTCGCTAGCGGGGGCCTCCTCCTACAATGAGCAGTTCTTC. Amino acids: CASSSLAGASSYNEQFF.